This TCR beta chain came from a study of CD8+ T cells in alopecia areata. In the study overall: Twice daily, treated patients received 5 to 10 mg of oral tofacitinib. Dosing spanned 6 to 18 months on tofacitinib, then 6 months off drug. Findings and caveats of the study: Against the mouse data, patients shared TCRs less clearly, possibly for HLA reasons. In scalp and blood, many expanded lesional clones persisted during tofacitinib.

The authors extracted RNA and reverse transcribed it into cDNA as the sequencing template. The assay was immunoSEQ multiplex PCR, and TCRdb's table has in-frame clones only and misses some. The table shows hundreds of thousands of clones, with 66% occurring only once. As to this clone: The target antigen is unknown.

Sample treatment: oral pan-JAK inhibitor, 5-10 mg twice daily. The TCR originated in a human donor with alopecia areata. The sequences come from CD4+ T cells sorted from blood, collected at week 44, from a patient treated with tofacitinib.

The CDR3 DNA reads as TGTGCCTGGGTGTGGGGACAGGGAGAGACTGAAGCTTTCTTT. It yields the protein CAWVWGQGETEAFF. The chain employs TRBV30 and TRBJ1-1; 9 bases line up with TRBD1. CDR1 and CDR2 (germline): GTSNPN, SVGIG (reference sequence). J gave up 5 bases and V 5 bases, and 9 bases lay outside the gene matches. CDR3 length equals 14 residues.